One and the same sample provided the 18 T cell receptor beta chains below, sequenced in a study of blood T cell repertoires in COVID-19. TCRdb keeps only in-frame clones here, not all; method: immunoSEQ multiplex PCR. The sample lists 270,000 or so clones; 86% were seen once. Material for sequencing was peripheral blood. The receptor source for this set is a woman in her thirties with COVID-19, enrolled during active disease.

The chain carries TRBV4-1 and TRBJ2-3, with a possible D match to TRBD2 (7 bases). V gave up 4 bases and J gave up 3 bases, with 17 bases separating them. Germline CDR1 and CDR2: MGHRA and YSYEKL. The CDR3 is 16 amino acids. CDR3 residues: CASSPQSGGETDTQYF. The DNA for the CDR3 is TGCGCCAGCAGCCCCCAATCGGGGGGCGAAACAGATACGCAGTATTTT.

The CDR3: CASRYRGKQPQHF. The CDR3 nucleotides read TGTGCCAGTCGTTACAGGGGTAAGCAGCCCCAGCATTTT. The gene calls are TRBV19 and TRBJ1-5, with TRBD1 matching over 7 bases. This CDR3 has 13 residues. V lost 8 bases, J lost 7 bases, and 8 bases stayed unmatched. The germline CDR1 and CDR2 sequences are LNHDA and SQIVND (reference sequence).

This clone was counted between two and nine times. The chain joins TRBV11-2 to TRBJ2-5, with a tentative D call TRBD2 (5 bases). This CDR3 spans 15 amino acids. Germline lookup yields CDR1 SGHAT and CDR2 FQNNGV. Trimming left V 5 bases short and J 5 bases short, with 18 bases between. In DNA, the CDR3 is TGTGCCAGCAGCGCGTCCCCTAGCCGCCGGGAGACCCAGTACTTC. Its protein is CASSASPSRRETQYF.

This chain's CDR3 is CASSARSGGRTETQYF. The CDR3 DNA is TGTGCCAGCAGCGCCCGGAGTGGGGGCAGGACAGAGACCCAGTACTTC. The J gene is TRBJ2-5, the V gene TRBV3-1 (or the pseudogene TRBV3-2); D might be TRBD1 (6 bases). Trimming took off 5 bases at V and 4 bases at J, with 20 bases between the two ends. Germline CDR1 LGHDT, CDR2 YNNKEL (reference sequence). This CDR3 is built from 16 residues.

The gene calls are TRBV10-1 and TRBJ1-5, with 9 bases that match TRBD1. Germline CDR1 and CDR2: WNHNN and SYGVQD (reference sequence). This CDR3 spans 14 amino acids. The J segment lost 7 bases and the V segment lost 3 bases, leaving 4 bases of the junction unmatched. CDR3 DNA sequence: TGCGCCAGCAGTGAAAGACAGGGGGAACAGCCCCAGCATTTT. This encodes CASSERQGEQPQHF.

There are a few counts of this clone. Other nucleotide sequences in the sample specify the same CDR3. In nucleotides, the CDR3 is TGCGCCAGCAGCCTACCCGGGAGTAACACCGGGGAGCTGTTTTTT. It encodes CASSLPGSNTGELFF. V is TRBV5-1 and J is TRBJ2-2; a possible D gene is TRBD2 (6 bases). Trimming pared 4 bases from V and 2 bases from J, leaving 12 bases between. The CDR3 length is 15 residues. Germline-derived CDR1 and CDR2 are SGHRS and YFSETQ.

This chain uses TRBV7-9 with TRBJ2-7, with D possibly TRBD2 on 5 matching bases. The V gene lost 3 bases and the J gene lost 5 bases, with 8 bases spanning the gap. Germline CDR1 reads SEHNR; CDR2 reads FQNEAQ (reference sequence). The CDR3 is 12 amino acids. The CDR3 nucleotides are TGTGCCAGCAGCTTCGACGGGAACGAGCAGTACTTC. Its translation is CASSFDGNEQYF.

This clone was seen only a few times. This chain joins TRBV10-3 and TRBJ1-6, with D possibly matching TRBD1 (5 bases). The CDR3 has 12 amino acids. CDR1 is ENHRY, CDR2 SYGVKD, per germline. With 9 bases removed from V and 10 bases from J, the gap between germline ends came to 13 bases. The CDR3 here is CAISGVRSPLHF. The CDR3 coding sequence is TGTGCCATATCGGGGGTAAGGTCACCCCTCCACTTT.

The V gene is TRBV6-5, the J gene TRBJ2-7; D may be TRBD1 (6 bases). Germline V CDR1 and CDR2: MNHEY, SVGAGI. Trimming took 9 bases from V and 2 from J, leaving 14 bases between them. This CDR3 is 13 amino acids long. CDR3 sequence reads: CASATGDAYEQYF. The CDR3 coding sequence is TGTGCCAGTGCGACAGGCGACGCCTACGAGCAGTACTTC.

The chain carries TRBV27 and TRBJ1-4, with a tentative D call TRBD1 (6 bases). The V end was cut by 4 bases, the J end by 10 bases, with 13 bases between. The CDR3 contains 13 residues. Germline CDR1 is MNHEY and CDR2 is SMNVEV (reference sequence). The CDR3 DNA is TGTGCCAGCAGTTCTACAGGGAGGGTAAAACTGTTTTTT. It encodes CASSSTGRVKLFF.

The chain is built from TRBV6-5 and TRBJ1-1; D perhaps matches TRBD1 (6 bases). V lost 7 bases and J lost 10, with 10 bases in between. Germline values: CDR1 MNHEY, CDR2 SVGAGI. This CDR3 is built from 10 residues. The CDR3 is CASKWDIAFF. For the CDR3, the DNA is TGTGCCAGCAAATGGGACATAGCTTTCTTT.

This sequence joins TRBV28 and TRBJ2-7, with TRBD2 matching over 7 bases. V lost 2 bases and J lost 4; bases outside the gene matches: 8. The CDR3 is 15 amino acids. Germline V CDR1 and CDR2: MDHEN, SYDVKM. The CDR3 DNA reads as TGTGCCAGCAGTTTACAAGGGCGGGGGTATTACGAGCAGTACTTC. Residues: CASSLQGRGYYEQYF.

The V gene is TRBV9, the J gene TRBJ2-1; 9 nucleotides match TRBD2. V shed 4 bases, J shed 2 bases, and the junction held 4 bases outside the gene matches. The CDR3 totals 15 residues. In germline, CDR1 is SGDLS, CDR2 YYNGEE. The CDR3 here is CASSLSGGTYNEQFF. The CDR3, as DNA: TGTGCCAGCAGCCTTAGCGGGGGCACCTACAATGAGCAGTTCTTC.

The V and J genes are TRBV27 and TRBJ2-5; D possibly corresponds to TRBD2 (6 bases). V lost 1 base and J 5 bases, leaving 17 bases between the germline ends. Germline loops: CDR1 MNHEY, CDR2 SMNVEV (reference sequence). This CDR3 comprises 16 residues. CDR3 sequence reads: CASSLLGPGGIETQYF. The CDR3 nucleotides read TGTGCCAGCAGTTTATTAGGCCCCGGGGGTATTGAGACCCAGTACTTC.

This sequence joins TRBV6-5 and TRBJ2-7, with TRBD1 matching over 7 bases. Trimming cost V 6 bases and J 6 bases; bases outside gene matches: 8. This CDR3 has 13 amino acids. The germline gives CDR1 MNHEY, CDR2 SVGAGI. CDR3 residues: CASRADRASEQYF. The CDR3 DNA is TGTGCCAGCAGGGCTGACAGGGCGAGCGAGCAGTACTTC.

This chain connects TRBV3-1 (or the pseudogene TRBV3-2) to TRBJ1-2; maybe TRBD1 (6 bases). The germline CDR1 and CDR2 sequences are LGHDT and YNNKEL (reference sequence). V was trimmed by 3 bases and J by 0 bases, leaving 8 bases between them. The CDR3 runs to 14 residues. CDR3 sequence reads: CASSQAGANYGYTF. CDR3 coding DNA: TGTGCCAGCAGCCAGGCAGGGGCTAACTATGGCTACACCTTC.

This chain connects TRBV5-4 to TRBJ2-5; TRBD2 matches 10 bases. The CDR3 length is 16 residues. V dropped 0 bases and J dropped 5; count of bases not matched to a gene: 7. Germline loops: CDR1 SGHNT, CDR2 YYREEE (reference sequence). CDR3 in DNA: TGTGCCAGCAGCTTGGAGCGGGGGGGCCGTCGGGAGACCCAGTACTTC. This codes for CASSLERGGRRETQYF.

The chain carries TRBV6-5 and TRBJ2-7, with a tentative D call TRBD1 (6 bases). V was trimmed by 0 bases and J by 3 bases, leaving 15 bases between them. The CDR3 totals 16 residues. CDR1 MNHEY and CDR2 SVGAGI come from the germline V gene. CDR3 nucleotide sequence: TGTGCCAGCAGTTACTCGTCGGGACAAGCCCACTACGAGCAGTACTTC. Protein: CASSYSSGQAHYEQYF.